This TCR beta chain emerged from a study of T-cell memory formation after mild COVID-19. The germline V gene has CDR1 LGHNA and CDR2 YSLEER. V lost 0 bases and J lost 4, with 10 bases in between. This CDR3 is built from 15 residues. One entry per CDR3 protein results from TCRdb running MiXCR on the 5' RACE reads. Of under 150,000 distinct CDR3 sequences in the sample, 15% to 20% were seen once. Study-wide results and caveats: Contracting CD4+ clones sat mainly in CM and EM; CD8+ in EMRA. Day 15 to 85 contracting clones showed balanced CD4/CD8; day 15 to 37 expanders favored CD4+. Confirmation was lacking for SARS-CoV-2 specificity of second-wave clones that peaked on day 37.

With respect to this clonotype: Its antigen is undetermined.

This rearrangement joins TRBV4-3 to TRBJ2-1; D not certain. Sequenced material: PBMCs or a T cell subset sorted from them (not recorded which). This TCR was sampled from an adult woman who had mild COVID-19 (a few samples of this study predate the infection). Cell type and time point are not known. The CDR3 DNA reads TGCGCCAGCAGCCAAGAACGGGCTACTTACAATGAGCAGTTCTTC. It is translated as CASSQERATYNEQFF.